This T cell receptor beta chain was found in a study of immune cell composition in non-small cell lung cancer. The germline V gene encodes CDR1 MDHEN and CDR2 SYDVKM. Trimming pared 2 bases from V and 6 bases from J, leaving 10 bases between. CDR3 size: 13 residues. Study-wide results and limits: Squamous carcinomas (75%) more often had tumour-associated clones >0.5% than adenocarcinomas (33%). No significant correlation existed between pack-years smoked and tumour clonality. Dominant in vivo tumour-associated clones were not shown to share tumour-reactive sequences.

Normal lung was sampled as far from the tumour as possible, at least 3 cm. On this clone: Its matching antigen is unknown.

This table comes from immunoSEQ multiplex PCR, and its TCRdb copy is limited to in-frame clones, with some not included. The sample has several thousand clones; 80% to 90% are singletons. The receptor comes from a human donor with non-small cell lung cancer. Sequenced input: non-adjacent lung tissue. The chain carries TRBV28 and TRBJ1-2, with D perhaps matching TRBD1 (5 bases). The CDR3 spells CASSLAGGDGYTF. As DNA, the CDR3 is TGTGCCAGCAGTTTAGCCGGGGGGGATGGCTACACCTTC.